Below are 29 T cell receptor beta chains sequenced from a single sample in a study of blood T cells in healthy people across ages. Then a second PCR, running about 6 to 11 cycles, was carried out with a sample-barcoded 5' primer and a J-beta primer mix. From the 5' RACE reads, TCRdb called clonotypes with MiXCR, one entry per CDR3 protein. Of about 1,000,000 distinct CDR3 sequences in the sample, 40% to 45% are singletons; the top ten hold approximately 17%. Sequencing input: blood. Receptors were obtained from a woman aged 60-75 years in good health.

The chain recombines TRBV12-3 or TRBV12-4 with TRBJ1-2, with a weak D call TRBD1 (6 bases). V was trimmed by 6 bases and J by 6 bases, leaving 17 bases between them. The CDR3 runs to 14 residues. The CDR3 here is CASSRYTGLNGYTF. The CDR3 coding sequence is TGTGCCAGCAGCCGCTACACAGGGCTGAATGGCTACACCTTC.

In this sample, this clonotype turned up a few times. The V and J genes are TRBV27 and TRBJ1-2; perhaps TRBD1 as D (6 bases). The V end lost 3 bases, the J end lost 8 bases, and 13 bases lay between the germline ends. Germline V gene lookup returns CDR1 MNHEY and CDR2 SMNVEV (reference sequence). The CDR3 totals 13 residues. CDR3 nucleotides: TGTGCCAGCAGTTTCACAGGGATGGAGGGCTACACCTTC. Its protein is CASSFTGMEGYTF.

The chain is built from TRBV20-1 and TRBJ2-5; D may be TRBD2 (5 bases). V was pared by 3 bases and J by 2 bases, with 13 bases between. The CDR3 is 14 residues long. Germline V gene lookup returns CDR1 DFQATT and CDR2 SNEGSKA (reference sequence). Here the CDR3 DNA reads TGCAGTGCTAGGGGCACCCGGGGTCAAGAGACCCAGTACTTC. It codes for CSARGTRGQETQYF.

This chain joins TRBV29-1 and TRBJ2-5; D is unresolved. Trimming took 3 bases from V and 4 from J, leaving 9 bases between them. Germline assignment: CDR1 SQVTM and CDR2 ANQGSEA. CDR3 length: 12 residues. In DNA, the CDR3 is TGCAGCGTTGATCAAAGGGCAGAGACCCAGTACTTC. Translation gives CSVDQRAETQYF. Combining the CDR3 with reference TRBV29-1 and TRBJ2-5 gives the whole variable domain SAVISQKPSRDICQRGTSLTIQCQVDSQVTMMFWYRQQPGQSLTLIATANQGSEATYESGFVIDKFPISRPNLTFSTLTVSNMSPEDSSIYLCSVDQRAETQYFGPGTRLLVL.

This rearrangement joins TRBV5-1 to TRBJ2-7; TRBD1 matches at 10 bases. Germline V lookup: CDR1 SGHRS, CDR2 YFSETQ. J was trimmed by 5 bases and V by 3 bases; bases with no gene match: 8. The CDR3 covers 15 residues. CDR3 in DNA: TGCGCCAGCAGCTCTACCGGGACAGGGGTCCACGAGCAGTACTTC. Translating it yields CASSSTGTGVHEQYF.

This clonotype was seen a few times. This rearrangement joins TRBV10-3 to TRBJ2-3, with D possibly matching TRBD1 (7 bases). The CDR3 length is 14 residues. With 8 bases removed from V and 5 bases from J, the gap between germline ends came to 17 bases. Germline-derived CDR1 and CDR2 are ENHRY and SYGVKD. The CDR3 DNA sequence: TGTGCCATCGCGACAGGGAGGTCGGGAGATACGCAGTATTTT. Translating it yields CAIATGRSGDTQYF.

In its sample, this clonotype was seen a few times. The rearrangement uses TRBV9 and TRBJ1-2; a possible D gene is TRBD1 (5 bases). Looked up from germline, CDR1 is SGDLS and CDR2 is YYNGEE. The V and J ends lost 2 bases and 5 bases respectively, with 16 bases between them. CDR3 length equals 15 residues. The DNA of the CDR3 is TGTGCCAGCAGCGTCGGCAGGGTGCGGGAATATGGCTACACCTTC. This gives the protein CASSVGRVREYGYTF.

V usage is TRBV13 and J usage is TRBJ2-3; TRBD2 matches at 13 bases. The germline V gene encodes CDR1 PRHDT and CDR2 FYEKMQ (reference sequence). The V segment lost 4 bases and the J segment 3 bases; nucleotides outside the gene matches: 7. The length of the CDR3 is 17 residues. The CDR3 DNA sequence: TGTGCCAGCAGCTCCCCCGGGACTAGCGGGAAGACAGATACGCAGTATTTT. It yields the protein CASSSPGTSGKTDTQYF.

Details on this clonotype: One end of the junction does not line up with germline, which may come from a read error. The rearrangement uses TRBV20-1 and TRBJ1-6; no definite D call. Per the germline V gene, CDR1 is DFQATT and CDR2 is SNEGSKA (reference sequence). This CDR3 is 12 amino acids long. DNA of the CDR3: TGCAGTGTTAGAGAGGCAGGTTCACCCCTCCACTTT. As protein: CSVREAGSPLHF.

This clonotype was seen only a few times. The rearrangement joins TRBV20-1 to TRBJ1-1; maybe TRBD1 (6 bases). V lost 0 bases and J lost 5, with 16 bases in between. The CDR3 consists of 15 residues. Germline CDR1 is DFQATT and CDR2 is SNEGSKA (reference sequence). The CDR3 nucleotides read TGCAGTGCTAGAGATATCAGTCCAGGGGAAACTGAAGCTTTCTTT. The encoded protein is CSARDISPGETEAFF.

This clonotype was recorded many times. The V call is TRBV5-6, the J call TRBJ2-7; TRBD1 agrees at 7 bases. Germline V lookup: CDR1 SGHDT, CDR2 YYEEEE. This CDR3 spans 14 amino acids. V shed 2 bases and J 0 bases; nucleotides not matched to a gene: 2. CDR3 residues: CASSFGDSSYEQYF. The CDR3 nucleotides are TGTGCCAGCAGCTTCGGGGACAGCTCCTACGAGCAGTACTTC.

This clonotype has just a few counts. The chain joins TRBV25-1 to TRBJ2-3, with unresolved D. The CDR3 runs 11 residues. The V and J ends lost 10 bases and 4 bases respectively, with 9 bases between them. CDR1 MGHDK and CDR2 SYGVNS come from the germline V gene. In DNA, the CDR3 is TGTGCCACCTCTAGGGCAGATACGCAGTATTTT. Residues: CATSRADTQYF.

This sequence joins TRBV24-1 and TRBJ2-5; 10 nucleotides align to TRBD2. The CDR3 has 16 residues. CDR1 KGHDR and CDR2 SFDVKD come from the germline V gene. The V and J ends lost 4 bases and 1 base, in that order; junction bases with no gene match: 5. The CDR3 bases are TGTGCCACCAGTGACATAGCGGGAGGTTCCCAAGAGACCCAGTACTTC. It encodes CATSDIAGGSQETQYF.

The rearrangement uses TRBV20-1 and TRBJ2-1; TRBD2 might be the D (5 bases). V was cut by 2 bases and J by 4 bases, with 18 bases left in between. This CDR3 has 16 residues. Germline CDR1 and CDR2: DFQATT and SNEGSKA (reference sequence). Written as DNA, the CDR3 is TGCAGTGCTAGACCCCCGGTCAGCGGCAATTACAATGAGCAGTTCTTC. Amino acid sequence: CSARPPVSGNYNEQFF.

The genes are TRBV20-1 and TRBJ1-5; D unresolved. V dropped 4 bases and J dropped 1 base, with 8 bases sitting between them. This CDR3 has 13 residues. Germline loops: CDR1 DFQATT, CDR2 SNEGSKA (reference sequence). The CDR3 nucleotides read TGCAGTGCTACCCTTGGGAGCAATCAGCCCCAGCATTTT. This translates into CSATLGSNQPQHF.

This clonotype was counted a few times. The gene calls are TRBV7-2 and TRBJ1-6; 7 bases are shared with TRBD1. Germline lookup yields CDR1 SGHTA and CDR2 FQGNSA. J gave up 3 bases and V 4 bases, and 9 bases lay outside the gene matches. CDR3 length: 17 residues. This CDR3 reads CASSSTGQANYNSPLHF. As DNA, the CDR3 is TGTGCCAGCAGCTCGACCGGACAGGCGAACTATAATTCACCCCTCCACTTT.

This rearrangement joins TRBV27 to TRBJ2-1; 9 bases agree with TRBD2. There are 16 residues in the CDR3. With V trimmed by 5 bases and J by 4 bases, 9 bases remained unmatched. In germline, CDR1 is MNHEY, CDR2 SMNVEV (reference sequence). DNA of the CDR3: TGTGCCAGCAGTATAGGGCGGGAGGGCCGGTACAATGAGCAGTTCTTC. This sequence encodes CASSIGREGRYNEQFF.

The CDR3 DNA reads TGTGCCAGCAGTGAAATTAGGGGAACTCAGAAGTGGGATACGCAGTATTTT. Protein sequence: CASSEIRGTQKWDTQYF. This chain links TRBV6-1 with TRBJ2-3; maybe TRBD1 (5 bases). The V end lost 2 bases, the J end lost 6 bases, and 21 bases lay between the germline ends. Germline-derived CDR1 and CDR2 are MNHNS and SASEGT. CDR3 size: 17 residues.

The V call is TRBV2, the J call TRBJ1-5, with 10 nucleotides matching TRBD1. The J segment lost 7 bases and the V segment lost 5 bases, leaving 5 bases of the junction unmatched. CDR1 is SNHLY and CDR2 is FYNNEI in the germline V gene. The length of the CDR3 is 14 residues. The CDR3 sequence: CASSLDRGEQPQHF. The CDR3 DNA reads TGTGCCAGCAGTCTGGACAGGGGGGAACAGCCCCAGCATTTT.

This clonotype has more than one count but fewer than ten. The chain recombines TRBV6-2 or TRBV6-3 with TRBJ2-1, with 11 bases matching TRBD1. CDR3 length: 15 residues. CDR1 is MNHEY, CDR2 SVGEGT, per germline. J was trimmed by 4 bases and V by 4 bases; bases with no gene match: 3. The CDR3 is CASSWGTGGYNEQFF. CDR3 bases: TGTGCCAGCAGTTGGGGGACAGGGGGTTACAATGAGCAGTTCTTC.

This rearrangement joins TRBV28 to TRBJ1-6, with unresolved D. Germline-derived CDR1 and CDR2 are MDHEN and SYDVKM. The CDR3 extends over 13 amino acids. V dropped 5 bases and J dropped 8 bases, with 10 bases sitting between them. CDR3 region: CASSGEVDSPLHF. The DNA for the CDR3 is TGTGCCAGCAGTGGTGAAGTGGATTCACCCCTCCACTTT.

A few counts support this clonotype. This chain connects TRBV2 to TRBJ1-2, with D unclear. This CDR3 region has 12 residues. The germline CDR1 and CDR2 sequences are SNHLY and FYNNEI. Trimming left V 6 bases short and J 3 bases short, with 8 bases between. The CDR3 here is CASRSWDYGYTF. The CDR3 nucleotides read TGTGCCAGCAGAAGTTGGGACTATGGCTACACCTTC.

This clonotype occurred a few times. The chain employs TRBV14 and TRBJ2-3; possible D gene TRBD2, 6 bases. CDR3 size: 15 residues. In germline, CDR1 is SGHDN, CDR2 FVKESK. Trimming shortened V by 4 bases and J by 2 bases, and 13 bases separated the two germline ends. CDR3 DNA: TGTGCCAGCAGCCTTTTGGGGGGATACACAGATACGCAGTATTTT. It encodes CASSLLGGYTDTQYF.

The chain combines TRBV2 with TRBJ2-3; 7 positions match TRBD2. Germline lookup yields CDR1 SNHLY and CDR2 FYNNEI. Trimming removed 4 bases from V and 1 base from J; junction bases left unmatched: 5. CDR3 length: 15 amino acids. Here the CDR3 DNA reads TGTGCCAGCAGTGTGGGACTACCCCGCACAGATACGCAGTATTTT. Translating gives CASSVGLPRTDTQYF. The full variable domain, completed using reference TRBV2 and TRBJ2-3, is EPEVTQTPSHQVTQMGQEVILRCVPISNHLYFYWYRQILGQKVEFLVSFYNNEISEKSEIFDDQFSVERPDGSNFTLKIRSTKLEDSAMYFCASSVGLPRTDTQYFGPGTRLTVL.

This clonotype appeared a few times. The CDR3 is CSASSSGRVYNEQYF. In DNA form, the CDR3 reads TGCAGTGCTAGTTCGAGCGGGAGAGTCTACAATGAGCAGTACTTC. J is TRBJ2-5 and V is TRBV20-1; TRBD2 matches 8 bases. This CDR3 comprises 15 residues. The V and J ends lost 3 bases and 11 bases, in that order; junction bases with no gene match: 17. The germline CDR1 and CDR2 sequences are DFQATT and SNEGSKA (reference sequence).

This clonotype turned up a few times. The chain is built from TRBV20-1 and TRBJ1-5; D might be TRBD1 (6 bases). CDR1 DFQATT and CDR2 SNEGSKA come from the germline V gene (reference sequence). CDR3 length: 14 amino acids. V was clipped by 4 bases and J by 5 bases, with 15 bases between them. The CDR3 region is CSATDSSLYQPQHF. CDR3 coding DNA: TGCAGTGCTACGGACAGTTCCCTCTATCAGCCCCAGCATTTT.

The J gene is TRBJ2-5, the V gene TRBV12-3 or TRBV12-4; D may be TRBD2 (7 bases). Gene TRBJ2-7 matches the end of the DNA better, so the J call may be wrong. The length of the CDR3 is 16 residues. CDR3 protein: CASSSKGGGSNYEQYF. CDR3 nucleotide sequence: TGTGCCAGCAGTTCGAAGGGAGGGGGGTCAAACTACGAGCAGTACTTC.

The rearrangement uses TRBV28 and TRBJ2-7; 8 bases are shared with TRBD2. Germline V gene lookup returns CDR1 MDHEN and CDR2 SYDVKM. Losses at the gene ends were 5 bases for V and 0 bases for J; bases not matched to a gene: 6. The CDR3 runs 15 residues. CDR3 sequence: CASSAGGGASYEQYF. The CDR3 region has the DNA TGTGCCAGCAGTGCCGGGGGGGGGGCCTCCTACGAGCAGTACTTC.

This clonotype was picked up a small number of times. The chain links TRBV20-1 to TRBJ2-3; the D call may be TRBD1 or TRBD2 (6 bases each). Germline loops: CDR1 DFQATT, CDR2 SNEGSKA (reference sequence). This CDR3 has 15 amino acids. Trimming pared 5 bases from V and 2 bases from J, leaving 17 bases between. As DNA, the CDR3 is TGCAGTGCTGGCCCGTTGGGGGGCCCCACAGATACGCAGTATTTT. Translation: CSAGPLGGPTDTQYF.